This TCR beta chain was captured by sequencing in a study of blood T cell repertoires in COVID-19. Recruits, aged roughly 18 to 90 years, lived in 25 or so US areas. Which cohort a participant joined came from the clinical history participants gave. Germline assignment: CDR1 LGHNA and CDR2 YSLEER. V trimming: 6 bases; J trimming: 3 bases; junction bases outside the gene matches: 10. CDR3 length equals 15 residues. Some clones are missing from TCRdb's copy, which holds only in-frame ones; the method was immunoSEQ multiplex PCR. In the table there are around 240,000 clones, about 84% of which are singletons.

Sequencing input: PBMCs or T cells enriched from blood (not recorded which). The chain combines TRBV4-3 with TRBJ2-7; TRBD2 aligns across 8 bases. This receptor was taken from a woman between 50 and 59 years old who had recovered from COVID-19. CDR3 residues: CASRPPGTSFYEQYF. Here the CDR3 DNA reads TGCGCCAGCAGACCTCCCGGGACTAGTTTCTACGAGCAGTACTTC.